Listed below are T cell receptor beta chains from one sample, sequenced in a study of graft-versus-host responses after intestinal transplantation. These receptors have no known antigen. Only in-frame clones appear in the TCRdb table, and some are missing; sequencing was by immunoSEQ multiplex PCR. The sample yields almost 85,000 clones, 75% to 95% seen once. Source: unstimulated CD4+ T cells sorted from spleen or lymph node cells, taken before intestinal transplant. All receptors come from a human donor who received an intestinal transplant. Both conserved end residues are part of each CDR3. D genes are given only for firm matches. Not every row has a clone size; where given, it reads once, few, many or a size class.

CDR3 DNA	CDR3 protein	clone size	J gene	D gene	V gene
TGTGCCAGCTCACCGACAGGGGACTACTATGGCTACACCTTC	CASSPTGDYYGYTF	NA	TRBJ1-2	TRBD1	TRBV2
TGTGCCAGCAGCCAAGGATTGCAACAGTCCTACGAGCAGTACTTC	CASSQGLQQSYEQYF	NA	TRBJ2-7	NA	TRBV14
TGTGCTAGTGGTCGTTGGGACAGGGGTCTTTCCTACGAGCAGTACTTC	CASGRWDRGLSYEQYF	NA	TRBJ2-7	TRBD1	TRBV12-5
TGCGCCAGCAGCCTGGTAGCGGGGACGTTCAATGAGCAGTTCTTC	CASSLVAGTFNEQFF	NA	TRBJ2-1	TRBD2	TRBV5-1
TGTGCCATCATGGAGACAGGGGTTGTGAATGAGCAGTTCTTC	CAIMETGVVNEQFF	few	TRBJ2-1	TRBD1	TRBV10-3
TGTGCCAGCAGCGCACCGACAGGGCCCACAGATACGCAGTATTTT	CASSAPTGPTDTQYF	NA	TRBJ2-3	TRBD1	TRBV5-4
TGTGCCAGCTCACCACAGCAGGGAATAGAATACGAGCAGTACTTC	CASSPQQGIEYEQYF	NA	TRBJ2-7	NA	TRBV18
TGTGCCAGCAGCTGGACAGGCGGGCAGCCCCAGCATTTT	CASSWTGGQPQHF	few	TRBJ1-5	TRBD1	TRBV5-5
TGTGCCAGCAGCACCCGGACAGGGGGCCTAGGTGAGCAGTTCTTC	CASSTRTGGLGEQFF	NA	TRBJ2-1	TRBD1	TRBV9
TGCGCCAGCAGCCACCGGACAGGGAGTAACACCGGGGAGCTGTTTTTT	CASSHRTGSNTGELFF	NA	TRBJ2-2	TRBD1	TRBV4-1
TGTGCCAGCACACGAAGGACAGGACCTACTACGAACACTGAAGCTTTCTTT	CASTRRTGPTTNTEAFF	NA	TRBJ1-1	TRBD1	TRBV2
TGTGCCAGCAGCTTAGTGACTAGCGGGGATGGTACGCAGTATTTT	CASSLVTSGDGTQYF	NA	TRBJ2-3	TRBD2	TRBV11-1
TGTGCCAGTAGTATACGGGGGAATGAGCAGTTCTTC	CASSIRGNEQFF	once	TRBJ2-1	NA	TRBV19
TGTGCCAGCAGCACAGGGGGATATAGCAATCAGCCCCAGCATTTT	CASSTGGYSNQPQHF	few	TRBJ1-5	TRBD1	TRBV5-8
TGTGCCAGCAGCTTAGTTACAGGGGGCAACCTATTTATGAACACTGAAGCTTTCTTT	CASSLVTGGNLFMNTEAFF	NA	TRBJ1-1	TRBD1	TRBV7-2
TGTGCCAGCAGCCCTGGGGCTAGCGGGACCTACGAGCAGTACTTC	CASSPGASGTYEQYF	NA	TRBJ2-7	TRBD2	TRBV9
TGTGCCTGGAGGGAGAACCTACCCAACGAGCAGTACTTC	CAWRENLPNEQYF	NA	TRBJ2-7	NA	TRBV30
TGTGCCAGCAGCTTATCCCCCGGAGGGCTAGCGGGGGGGCGGGAGACCCAGTACTTC	CASSLSPGGLAGGRETQYF	NA	TRBJ2-5	TRBD2	TRBV11-2
TGTGCCAGCAGTGACCGCTCTCCGGGGGGCGGGTCACCCCTCCACTTT	CASSDRSPGGGSPLHF	NA	TRBJ1-6	NA	TRBV6-1
TGTGCCAGCAGCTTAGAATCTTCAGGGGAGTGGGGCAACACTGAAGCTTTCTTT	CASSLESSGEWGNTEAFF	NA	TRBJ1-1	NA	TRBV7-9
TGCGCCAGCAGCCAACAACCTCAGGGGCGCGACACTGAAGCTTTCTTT	CASSQQPQGRDTEAFF	few	TRBJ1-1	NA	TRBV4-1
TGCGCCAGCAGCCAAGAATCAACCAGCTCCTACAATGAGCAGTTCTTC	CASSQESTSSYNEQFF	NA	TRBJ2-1	NA	TRBV4-3
TGTGCCTGGAGCGGGAAGAGCAATCAGCCCCAGCATTTT	CAWSGKSNQPQHF	NA	TRBJ1-5	NA	TRBV30